A selection of T cell receptor beta chains follows, all from one sample in a study of molecular identifiers for immune sequencing clone quantification. A single record per CDR3 protein comes from TCRdb applying MiXCR to the PCR reads. The profile shows about 640,000 distinct CDR3 sequences, approximately 20% of them singletons. The sequencing input was naive CD8+ T cells from blood, with Jurkat cell RNA spiked in. These receptors were collected from a human donor in good health. Some libraries in this study had Jurkat cell RNA spiked in. CDR3s include the opening cysteine and the closing phenylalanine or tryptophan. D genes are given only for firm matches. Where a row states a size, it is once, few, many or the class of an expanded clone; other rows omit it.

j_call,v_call,clone_size,d_call,cdr3_aa,cdr3_nt
TRBJ2-1,TRBV4-3,many,TRBD1,CASSQVGTGIVEQFF,TGCGCCAGCAGCCAAGTTGGGACAGGGATTGTTGAGCAGTTCTTC
TRBJ1-5,TRBV4-3,many,TRBD1,CASSQDLTGVLQPQHF,TGCGCCAGCAGCCAAGATCTGACAGGGGTTTTACAGCCCCAGCATTTT
TRBJ2-7,TRBV27,NA,NA,CASSLNPDLMGQYF,TGTGCCAGCAGTCTGAACCCCGATCTGATGGGGCAGTACTTC
TRBJ2-7,TRBV21-1,many,NA,CASTGQDRRGEQYF,TGTGCCAGCACGGGGCAGGACAGGAGAGGAGAGCAGTACTTC
TRBJ1-1,TRBV12-3/TRBV12-4,many,TRBD1,CASRDRGRGTEAFF,TGTGCCAGCAGGGACAGGGGGCGCGGGACTGAAGCTTTCTTT
TRBJ1-5,TRBV19,NA,NA,CASSTYSGNQPQHF,TGTGCCAGTAGTACATACTCGGGGAATCAGCCCCAGCATTTT
TRBJ2-6,TRBV7-2,many,TRBD1,CASSLTWTGLSGANVLTF,TGTGCCAGCAGCTTAACCTGGACAGGGTTATCTGGGGCCAACGTCCTGACTTTC
TRBJ2-1,TRBV19,few,TRBD1,CASSTGTGVPDEQFF,TGTGCCAGTAGTACCGGGACAGGGGTTCCAGATGAGCAGTTCTTC
TRBJ2-1,TRBV5-1,many,TRBD2,CASSMTSGGMDEQFF,TGCGCCAGCAGCATGACTAGCGGGGGGATGGATGAGCAGTTCTTC
TRBJ1-2,TRBV20-1,many,TRBD1,CSARDPGQGAYGYTF,TGCAGTGCTAGAGATCCGGGACAGGGTGCCTATGGCTACACCTTC
TRBJ1-2,TRBV4-3,many,TRBD1,CASSPPDRDGYTF,TGCGCCAGCAGCCCACCGGACAGGGACGGCTACACCTTC
TRBJ2-7,TRBV27,many,NA,CASSPVGQAYEQYF,TGTGCCAGCAGTCCTGTGGGCCAGGCCTACGAGCAGTACTTC
TRBJ2-5,TRBV7-9,few,NA,CASSNRDTQETQYF,TGTGCCAGCAGCAACCGGGACACTCAAGAGACCCAGTACTTC
TRBJ1-2,TRBV27,few,NA,CASSLDRRHYGYTF,TGTGCCAGCAGTCTCGACAGGCGCCACTATGGCTACACCTTC
TRBJ2-3,TRBV7-8,many,NA,CASSLGTSLTDTQYF,TGTGCCAGCAGCTTGGGGACATCACTCACAGATACGCAGTATTTT
TRBJ2-4,TRBV4-1,many,NA,CASSQQTENIQYF,TGCGCCAGCAGCCAACAGACCGAAAACATTCAGTACTTC
TRBJ1-6,TRBV12-3/TRBV12-4,few,NA,CASTPGSPSPLHF,TGTGCCAGCACCCCAGGGTCGCCTTCACCCCTCCACTTT
TRBJ1-2,TRBV15,many,NA,CATSRDRGQERTYGYTF,TGTGCCACCAGCAGAGATCGAGGGCAGGAAAGGACCTATGGCTACACCTTC